This T cell receptor (beta chain) was profiled in a study of beta chain features in type 1 diabetes. The CDR3 consists of 15 residues. The ends were cut back, 6 bases at V and 7 bases at J, with 18 bases in the middle. From germline, CDR1 is MNHEY and CDR2 SVGAGI. Notes on the study in general: Shortening that was moderate but significant affected the TCRB CDR3s of Type 1 diabetes patients in all four CD4+ subsets. Reduced insertions and increased deletions marked VDJ junctions in type 1 diabetes patients.

The sample holds a few counts of this clone. Its antigen is not known. Every participating donor gave one draw, a heparinised blood sample averaging around 100 mL. Stem cell-like memory, regulatory, central memory and naive CD4+ cells were sorted via CD45RO/CCR7/CD25/CD127/CD95/CD27. Expressed TCRB transcripts got sequenced, as all isolated RNA was reverse transcribed. Sequencing was performed with immunoSEQ multiplex PCR; in TCRdb, only in-frame clones are kept and a portion is missing. The table records approximately 60,000 clones, around 53% of them present only once. The receptor comes from a woman aged 40 to 50 with type 1 diabetes. This chain links TRBV6-5 with TRBJ2-2; D might be TRBD1 (6 bases). Sequenced material: Tregs from blood. The CDR3 spells CASRPPDSFIGELFF. The CDR3, as DNA: TGTGCCAGCAGGCCCCCGGACAGCTTTATCGGGGAGCTGTTTTTT.